This TCR beta chain was sequenced during a study of yellow fever vaccine responses in identical twins. The study, taken as a whole, reports: Twin vaccine T cell responses reportedly seemed partly convergent, partly personalized.

A single record per CDR3 protein comes from TCRdb applying MiXCR to the RT-PCR reads. This sample has 3,600 or so distinct CDR3 sequences, with around 87% found just once. In regard to this clonotype: Antigen unknown.

Per germline, CDR1 SNHLY and CDR2 FYNNEI. V lost 8 bases and J 3 bases, leaving 11 bases between the germline ends. The CDR3 contains 13 residues. The clonotype comes from a woman younger than 30 who received the yellow fever vaccine. The sample consisted of T cells from blood (PBMCs), unsorted or a sorted subset (not recorded which), taken before or after yellow fever vaccination (not recorded which). The chain joins TRBV2 to TRBJ1-5; unclear D gene. The CDR3 DNA reads TGTGCCAGCCTTCGGGAGCTCAATCAGCCCCAGCATTTT. Translating it yields CASLRELNQPQHF.